This TCR beta chain originates from a study of T cells after yellow fever vaccination. General observations from the study: Subsequent booster samples again held most clones from primary vaccination (around 96% CD4, approximately 85% CD8).

Researchers made TCR cDNA using 5'RACE template switching, and this step added a universal primer site and UMIs. MiXCR, applied by TCRdb to the 5' RACE reads, yields one record per CDR3 protein. The data hold about 350,000 distinct CDR3 sequences, with 8% to 9.5% observed a single time. The CDR3 loop spans 16 amino acids. Germline V CDR1 and CDR2: DFQATT, SNEGSKA (reference sequence). The ends were cut back, 1 base at V and 3 bases at J, with 15 bases in the middle. A few counts support this clonotype. What it binds is unknown. The sequences come from PBMCs, collected roughly 45 days after the first yellow fever vaccination. The sequence was obtained from a young man who received the YFV17D yellow fever vaccine. This sequence joins TRBV20-1 and TRBJ1-4, with a weak D call TRBD1 (5 bases). The CDR3 region has the DNA TGCAGTGCTAGAGCGGCCCGGACAACATCTAATGAAAAACTGTTTTTT. This encodes CSARAARTTSNEKLFF.